This TCR beta chain was identified in a study of T cell repertoires in cytomegalovirus infection. Worth noting for this clonotype: Antigen specificity is unknown.

The CDR3 consists of 16 residues. Germline CDR1 and CDR2: SNHLY and FYNNEI. The V gene end was trimmed by 7 bases and the J gene end by 0 bases; junction bases not matched to a gene: 8. TCRdb re-called the reads through MiXCR, storing one row per CDR3 protein. The sample has roughly 570,000 distinct CDR3 sequences; 35% to 50% are singletons. The origin of this receptor is a human donor in good health (CMV status not recorded). Some clones in this sample may be carry-over from other donors' samples. The sequenced sample was cultured PBMCs, obtained from culture after CMV antigen stimulation. The chain carries TRBV2 and TRBJ2-1, with 8 bases identical to TRBD2. The CDR3 bases are TGTGCCAGCATCGGTCTAGCGGGTAGCTCCTACAATGAGCAGTTCTTC. Translation gives CASIGLAGSSYNEQFF.